This passage covers 8 T cell receptor beta chains from one sample sequenced in a study of T cells after posttransplantation cyclophosphamide. Using immunoSEQ multiplex PCR, the repertoire was profiled, and TCRdb retains in-frame clones only, with some absent. This sample has tens of thousands of clones; roughly 95% occur once, and the top ten carry approximately 2.7%. Sequenced input: PBMCs. These receptors all stem from a young woman in good health and a related stem cell transplant donor.

Here the CDR3 DNA reads TGTGCCAGCAGTGACGAGGGCACTATGAACACTGAAGCTTTCTTT. The encoded protein is CASSDEGTMNTEAFF. J is TRBJ1-1 and V is TRBV6-1, with unresolved D. Trimming removed 3 bases at V and 0 bases at J, with 11 bases between. Germline V CDR1 and CDR2: MNHNS, SASEGT. The CDR3 runs to 15 residues.

The chain combines TRBV28 with TRBJ1-5; unclear D gene. The CDR3 is 16 residues long. CDR1 is MDHEN and CDR2 is SYDVKM in the germline V gene. Trimming took 3 bases from V and 2 from J, leaving 14 bases between them. CDR3 residues: CASSFSLWGGNQPQHF. CDR3 nucleotides: TGTGCCAGCAGTTTTTCCCTCTGGGGTGGCAATCAGCCCCAGCATTTT.

Concerning this clone itself: This specimen includes other DNA sequences encoding the same CDR3. The J gene is TRBJ2-7, the V gene TRBV18; no firm D call. The CDR3 loop spans 13 amino acids. With 3 bases removed from V and 7 bases from J, the gap between germline ends came to 13 bases. Germline CDR1 and CDR2: KGHSH and LQKENI. The CDR3 sequence: CASSPGSIDEQYF. The DNA of the CDR3 is TGTGCCAGCTCACCGGGGTCGATAGATGAGCAGTACTTC.

CDR3 loop: CASSLGTGLYQETQYF. In DNA form, the CDR3 reads TGTGCCAGCAGCTTAGGTACAGGATTGTACCAAGAGACCCAGTACTTC. The chain uses TRBV11-2 and TRBJ2-5; a weak D match, TRBD1 (5 bases). Germline lookup yields CDR1 SGHAT and CDR2 FQNNGV. The CDR3 sequence is 16 residues long. Trimming left V 1 base short and J 0 bases short, with 12 bases between.

The chain joins TRBV28 to TRBJ1-1; 9 bases align to TRBD1. Germline lookup yields CDR1 MDHEN and CDR2 SYDVKM. Unmatched junction bases numbered 5, after V lost 8 bases and J lost 4 bases. This CDR3 has 13 amino acids. The CDR3 DNA reads as TGTGCCAGCTGGACAGGGGATCTCACTGAAGCTTTCTTT. Protein: CASWTGDLTEAFF.

This clone was counted a single time. The J gene is TRBJ1-1, the V gene TRBV29-1; D remains ambiguous. Trimming removed 0 bases from V and 6 bases from J, with 14 bases in between. Germline V gives CDR1 SQVTM, CDR2 ANQGSEA. The CDR3 contains 14 residues. The CDR3 DNA reads as TGCAGCGTTGAAGATGGAAGAGCGTTTGCTGAAGCTTTCTTT. Protein: CSVEDGRAFAEAFF.

The chain recombines TRBV19 with TRBJ2-1, with TRBD2 matching over 13 bases. V shed 8 bases, J shed 9 bases, and the junction held 13 bases outside the gene matches. This CDR3 comprises 16 residues. Per germline, CDR1 LNHDA and CDR2 SQIVND (reference sequence). CDR3 residues: CASSTLTSGGGIEQFF. The CDR3, as DNA: TGTGCCAGTTCTACCCTCACTAGCGGGGGGGGTATTGAGCAGTTCTTC.

The chain recombines TRBV28 with TRBJ1-2; TRBD1 matches at 7 bases. The germline gives CDR1 MDHEN, CDR2 SYDVKM. With 3 bases clipped from V and 4 bases from J, the junction kept 5 bases outside the gene matches. CDR3 length: 14 residues. The CDR3 bases are TGTGCCAGCAGTTTGTTGACAGGGCTCTATGGCTACACCTTC. Protein sequence: CASSLLTGLYGYTF.